Shown below are 26 T cell receptor beta chains from a single sample sequenced in a study of long-term antiretroviral therapy in people with HIV. A v3.0 immunoSEQ assay was performed at survey level. Generated by immunoSEQ multiplex PCR, the TCRdb table keeps only in-frame clones and is missing some. The sample lists under 45,000 clones; 75% to 85% were seen once. Here the sequenced sample was unsorted PBMCs, taken 3.4 years after starting antiretroviral therapy. These receptors were collected from a man younger than 40 with HIV.

The chain has TRBV7-9 and TRBJ1-1, with unresolved D. The V end was cut by 1 base, the J end by 1 base, with 7 bases between. The CDR3 has 14 amino acids. Germline lookup yields CDR1 SEHNR and CDR2 FQNEAQ (reference sequence). CDR3 protein: CASSLGTANTEAFF. The CDR3 DNA sequence: TGTGCCAGCAGCTTAGGGACGGCGAACACTGAAGCTTTCTTT.

This clone has more than one count but fewer than ten. The chain links TRBV18 to TRBJ1-5; 7 bases agree with TRBD1. CDR1 KGHSH and CDR2 LQKENI come from the germline V gene. This CDR3 contains 15 residues. V lost 4 bases, J lost 8 bases, and 11 bases stayed unmatched. The CDR3 bases are TGTGCCAGCTCACTTCGGGACAGAGGTCGGGAGCCCCAGCATTTT. Protein product: CASSLRDRGREPQHF.

V gene TRBV4-2 combines with J gene TRBJ1-2; perhaps TRBD1 as D (5 bases). Germline V gives CDR1 LGHNA, CDR2 YNFKEQ. Trimming pared 0 bases from V and 9 bases from J, leaving 11 bases between. The CDR3 covers 13 residues. The CDR3 is CASSQEQGNSYTF. As DNA, the CDR3 is TGTGCCAGCAGCCAAGAGCAGGGTAATAGCTACACCTTC.

The chain is built from TRBV28 and TRBJ2-1, with 14 nucleotides matching TRBD2. Germline values: CDR1 MDHEN, CDR2 SYDVKM. The J segment lost 8 bases and the V segment lost 2 bases, leaving 11 bases of the junction unmatched. The CDR3 spans 18 residues. The CDR3 DNA reads TGTGCCAGCAGTTTAATGGGGATCGGGACTAGCGGGGGCTATGAGCAGTTCTTC. Translation gives CASSLMGIGTSGGYEQFF.

The chain couples TRBV10-3 to TRBJ1-1; D unclear. Trimming left V 10 bases short and J 1 base short, with 7 bases between. Germline CDR1 reads ENHRY; CDR2 reads SYGVKD. This CDR3 is 11 amino acids long. The CDR3 protein is CATLENTEAFF. In DNA, the CDR3 is TGTGCCACTTTGGAGAACACTGAAGCTTTCTTT.

CDR3 nucleotides: TGTGCCAGCTCACCACTCGGGACTAGCGGGAGCAGAGCCAAAAACATTCAGTACTTC. This gives the protein CASSPLGTSGSRAKNIQYF. This chain uses TRBV18 with TRBJ2-4; TRBD2 matches 14 bases. CDR3 length: 19 amino acids. CDR1 KGHSH and CDR2 LQKENI come from the germline V gene. V dropped 1 base and J dropped 0; count of bases not matched to a gene: 5. Full variable domain (rest looked up from reference TRBV18 and TRBJ2-4): NAGVMQNPRHLVRRRGQEARLRCSPMKGHSHVYWYRQLPEEGLKFMVYLQKENIIDESGMPKERFSAEFPKEGPSILRIQQVVRGDSAAYFCASSPLGTSGSRAKNIQYFGAGTRLSVL.

This chain links TRBV5-4 with TRBJ2-5, with a tentative D call TRBD1 (6 bases). The CDR3 totals 16 residues. Germline values: CDR1 SGHNT, CDR2 YYREEE (reference sequence). Trimming took off 0 bases at V and 0 bases at J, with 12 bases between the two ends. CDR3 nucleotide sequence: TGTGCCAGCAGCTTGGAAGGTGGGGGCCACCAAGAGACCCAGTACTTC. Translation: CASSLEGGGHQETQYF.

The rearrangement uses TRBV5-4 and TRBJ2-3; weak D call: TRBD2 (6 bases). CDR1 and CDR2 (germline): SGHNT, YYREEE (reference sequence). The CDR3 is made up of 14 amino acids. V dropped 0 bases and J dropped 6 bases, with 11 bases sitting between them. CDR3 sequence: CASSLASGLDTQYF. The CDR3, as DNA: TGTGCCAGCAGCTTGGCCAGCGGGCTGGATACGCAGTATTTT.

The rearrangement links TRBV14 to TRBJ2-7; maybe TRBD1 (6 bases). CDR3 size: 15 residues. V shed 3 bases and J shed 1 base, with 13 bases lying between them. CDR1 is SGHDN and CDR2 is FVKESK in the germline V gene. For the CDR3, the DNA is TGTGCCAGCAGCCACCAAACAGGGCCATCCTACGAGCAGTACTTC. This sequence encodes CASSHQTGPSYEQYF.

This sequence joins TRBV19 and TRBJ2-1; TRBD2 matches at 12 bases. The germline V gene has CDR1 LNHDA and CDR2 SQIVND (reference sequence). The CDR3 spans 16 residues. The junction had 13 bases not matched to a gene; V was cut back by 7 bases and J by 9 bases. The CDR3 nucleotides read TGTGCCAGTACTGTTTCCCTAGCGGGAGGGCCTAGTGAGCAGTTCTTC. Translation gives CASTVSLAGGPSEQFF.

J is TRBJ2-1 and V is TRBV19; no firm D call. Germline V gene lookup returns CDR1 LNHDA and CDR2 SQIVND (reference sequence). Trimming took 4 bases from V and 2 from J, leaving 6 bases between them. CDR3 length: 13 amino acids. The CDR3 region has the DNA TGTGCCAGTAGTACTCACCCCTACAATGAGCAGTTCTTC. Translating it yields CASSTHPYNEQFF.

The chain carries TRBV5-1 and TRBJ2-7; 7 bases are a match to TRBD1. The CDR3 totals 16 residues. Per the germline V gene, CDR1 is SGHRS and CDR2 is YFSETQ. J lost 5 bases, V lost 5 bases, and 16 bases had no gene match. The CDR3 sequence: CASSPRPSGTVNEQYF. CDR3 coding DNA: TGCGCCAGCAGTCCTCGACCCTCCGGGACAGTGAACGAGCAGTACTTC.

The rearrangement links TRBV30 to TRBJ2-1, with D unclear. CDR1 is GTSNPN, CDR2 SVGIG, per germline (reference sequence). V lost 3 bases and J lost 12, with 12 bases in between. This CDR3 contains 11 residues. For the CDR3, the DNA is TGTGCCTGGAGCCAGGTTAATTGGCAGTTCTTC. Residues: CAWSQVNWQFF.

This clone was observed a single time. This rearrangement joins TRBV29-1 to TRBJ1-1, with TRBD1 matching 10 bases. Germline values: CDR1 SQVTM, CDR2 ANQGSEA. This CDR3 is 13 amino acids long. After removal of 4 bases from V and 3 bases from J, the junction contained 2 bases not matched to a gene. The chain's CDR3 is CSVGDRGHTEAFF. In nucleotides, the CDR3 is TGCAGCGTTGGGGACAGGGGACACACTGAAGCTTTCTTT.

The V gene is TRBV28, the J gene TRBJ2-3; tentatively, D is TRBD2 (5 bases). CDR1 MDHEN and CDR2 SYDVKM come from the germline V gene. Deletions cut 8 bases from V and 3 bases from J, with 15 bases between. The CDR3 contains 14 residues. CDR3 bases: TGTGCCAGCCGACCTTACGGGAAGACAGATACGCAGTATTTT. It encodes CASRPYGKTDTQYF.

This chain links TRBV4-3 with TRBJ1-4, with unresolved D. V was clipped by 2 bases and J by 3 bases, with 13 bases between them. This CDR3 has 16 residues. The germline V gene encodes CDR1 LGHNA and CDR2 YSLEER. CDR3 nucleotides: TGCGCCAGCAGCCAAAACGGACGCGGCGCTAATGAAAAACTGTTTTTT. As protein: CASSQNGRGANEKLFF.

This chain links TRBV6-5 with TRBJ2-7, with 8 positions matching TRBD2. CDR1 is MNHEY, CDR2 SVGAGI, per germline. The CDR3 has 14 residues. V dropped 2 bases and J dropped 4; count of bases not matched to a gene: 4. The CDR3 DNA follows: TGTGCCAGCAGTTACCTAAGCGGGGGTTACGAGCAGTACTTC. Its protein product is CASSYLSGGYEQYF.

The V gene is TRBV7-8, the J gene TRBJ2-7; D is undetermined. This CDR3 is built from 12 residues. The V end was cut by 3 bases, the J end by 3 bases, with 6 bases between. Germline lookup yields CDR1 SGHVS and CDR2 FQNEAQ. CDR3 DNA: TGTGCCAGCAGCTTCTCAGTCTACGAGCAGTACTTC. The encoded protein is CASSFSVYEQYF.

The chain is built from TRBV7-2 and TRBJ1-5, with D hard to call. Germline values: CDR1 SGHTA, CDR2 FQGNSA. V was cut by 7 bases and J by 6 bases, with 16 bases left in between. This CDR3 contains 14 residues. The CDR3 reads CASTPTAGIQPQHF. The CDR3 bases are TGTGCCAGCACCCCCACTGCGGGGATTCAGCCCCAGCATTTT.

This sequence joins TRBV9 and TRBJ2-7; possibly TRBD1 for D (6 bases). Germline V gene lookup returns CDR1 SGDLS and CDR2 YYNGEE. This CDR3 has 13 residues. Between the trimmed V and J ends, which lost 3 bases and 5 bases, there was a span of 12 bases. The DNA for the CDR3 is TGTGCCAGCAGCGAAGACCAGGGGCACGAGCAGTACTTC. This gives the protein CASSEDQGHEQYF.

This chain links TRBV18 with TRBJ2-7; D remains ambiguous. Trimming pared 3 bases from V and 0 bases from J, leaving 9 bases between. There are 14 residues in the CDR3. Per the germline V gene, CDR1 is KGHSH and CDR2 is LQKENI. The CDR3 nucleotides are TGTGCCAGCTCACCCAAGGCAACCTCCTACGAGCAGTACTTC. Translating gives CASSPKATSYEQYF. The variable domain in full, with the rest retrieved from reference TRBV18 and TRBJ2-7, is NAGVMQNPRHLVRRRGQEARLRCSPMKGHSHVYWYRQLPEEGLKFMVYLQKENIIDESGMPKERFSAEFPKEGPSILRIQQVVRGDSAAYFCASSPKATSYEQYFGPGTRLTVT.

The rearrangement links TRBV6-5 to TRBJ2-3; D may be TRBD1 (5 bases). The CDR3 is made up of 15 amino acids. Germline CDR1 MNHEY, CDR2 SVGAGI. The V end was cut by 6 bases, the J end by 2 bases, with 15 bases between. CDR3 sequence reads: CASRAGFRFTDTQYF. The CDR3 coding sequence is TGTGCCAGCAGGGCAGGGTTCCGTTTCACAGATACGCAGTATTTT.

A single count supports this clone. CDR3 loop: CASETRSAGTYEQYF. The CDR3 DNA sequence: TGTGCCAGCGAGACGAGATCTGCGGGGACCTACGAGCAGTACTTC. The V and J genes are TRBV28 and TRBJ2-7; D may be TRBD2 (6 bases). Germline CDR1 MDHEN, CDR2 SYDVKM. Trimming removed 8 bases at V and 2 bases at J, with 19 bases between. CDR3 size: 15 residues.

This chain uses TRBV4-1 with TRBJ1-1; a weak D match, TRBD1 (6 bases). The V and J ends lost 0 bases and 1 base respectively, with 9 bases between them. The CDR3 runs 15 residues. Germline V gene lookup returns CDR1 MGHRA and CDR2 YSYEKL. CDR3 coding DNA: TGCGCCAGCAGCCAAGAGGGGGCCTCGAACACTGAAGCTTTCTTT. The encoded protein is CASSQEGASNTEAFF.

J is TRBJ2-7 and V is TRBV6-5, with 7 positions matching TRBD1. Unmatched junction bases numbered 6, after V lost 5 bases and J lost 5 bases. The CDR3 extends over 13 amino acids. Germline CDR1 MNHEY, CDR2 SVGAGI. CDR3 protein: CASSSLQGNEQYF. In nucleotides, the CDR3 is TGTGCCAGCAGTAGCCTACAGGGGAACGAGCAGTACTTC.

The V gene is TRBV28, the J gene TRBJ2-3, with TRBD2 identical over 9 bases. The length of the CDR3 is 17 residues. Germline CDR1 and CDR2: MDHEN and SYDVKM. The junction had 14 bases not matched to a gene; V was cut back by 6 bases and J by 4 bases. The CDR3 sequence is CASSHLGGGRGADTQYF. DNA for the CDR3: TGTGCCAGCAGCCACCTGGGAGGCGGGAGGGGGGCAGATACGCAGTATTTT. The variable domain in full, completed from reference TRBV28 and TRBJ2-3, reads DVKVTQSSRYLVKRTGEKVFLECVQDMDHENMFWYRQDPGLGLRLIYFSYDVKMKEKGDIPEGYSVSREKKERFSLILESASTNQTSMYLCASSHLGGGRGADTQYFGPGTRLTVL.